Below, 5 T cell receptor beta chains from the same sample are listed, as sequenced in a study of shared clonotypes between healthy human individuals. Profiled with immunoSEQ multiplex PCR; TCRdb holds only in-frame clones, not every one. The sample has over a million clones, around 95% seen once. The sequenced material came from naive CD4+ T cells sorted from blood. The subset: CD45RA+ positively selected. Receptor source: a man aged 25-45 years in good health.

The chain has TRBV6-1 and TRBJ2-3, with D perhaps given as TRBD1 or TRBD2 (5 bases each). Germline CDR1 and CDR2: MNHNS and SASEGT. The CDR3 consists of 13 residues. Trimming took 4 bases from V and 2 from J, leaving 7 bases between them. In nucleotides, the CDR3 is TGTGCCAGCAGTGCGGGACCCACAGATACGCAGTATTTT. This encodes CASSAGPTDTQYF.

CDR3 protein: CASSLSLADTDTQYF. The DNA for the CDR3 is TGTGCCAGCAGCTTAAGCCTAGCGGATACAGATACGCAGTATTTT. The chain is built from TRBV7-3 and TRBJ2-3, with 7 bases matching TRBD2. After removal of 1 base from V and 3 bases from J, the junction contained 4 bases not matched to a gene. Germline lookup yields CDR1 SGHTA and CDR2 FQGTGA. CDR3 length: 15 amino acids.

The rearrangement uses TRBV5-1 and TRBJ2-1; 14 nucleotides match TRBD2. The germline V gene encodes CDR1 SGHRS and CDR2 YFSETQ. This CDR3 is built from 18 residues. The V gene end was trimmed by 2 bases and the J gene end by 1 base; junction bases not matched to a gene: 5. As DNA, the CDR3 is TGCGCCAGCAGCTTTGGACTAGCGGGAGGCTGGTCCTACAATGAGCAGTTCTTC. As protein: CASSFGLAGGWSYNEQFF.

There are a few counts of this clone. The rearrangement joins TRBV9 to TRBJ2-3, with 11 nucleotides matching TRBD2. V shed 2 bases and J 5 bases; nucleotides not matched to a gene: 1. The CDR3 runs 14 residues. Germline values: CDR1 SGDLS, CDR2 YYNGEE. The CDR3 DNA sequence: TGTGCCAGCAGCGTCGGGACTAGCGGAGATACGCAGTATTTT. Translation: CASSVGTSGDTQYF.

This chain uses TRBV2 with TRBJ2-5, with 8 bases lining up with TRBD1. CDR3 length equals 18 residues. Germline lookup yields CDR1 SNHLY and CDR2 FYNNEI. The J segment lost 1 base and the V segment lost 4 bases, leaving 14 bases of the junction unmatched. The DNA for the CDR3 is TGTGCCAGCAGTGTCTCGCAGGGGGCGCAAGTAGGCCAAGAGACCCAGTACTTC. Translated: CASSVSQGAQVGQETQYF.